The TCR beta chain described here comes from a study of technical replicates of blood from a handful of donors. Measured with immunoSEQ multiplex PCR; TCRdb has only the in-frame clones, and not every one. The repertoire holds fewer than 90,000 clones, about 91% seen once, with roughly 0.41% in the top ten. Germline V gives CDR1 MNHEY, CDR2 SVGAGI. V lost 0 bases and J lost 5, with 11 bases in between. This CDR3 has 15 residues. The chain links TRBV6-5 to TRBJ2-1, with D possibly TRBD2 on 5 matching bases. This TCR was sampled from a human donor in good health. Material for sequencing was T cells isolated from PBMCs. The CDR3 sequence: CASSYSRAPDNEQFF. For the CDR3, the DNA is TGTGCCAGCAGTTACTCGAGGGCCCCCGACAATGAGCAGTTCTTC.